This record covers a single TCR beta chain. Its antigen remains unidentified. This sample is drawn from a study of OX40 agonist ivuxolimab in advanced cancers. Study overall: Recorded diagnoses for dose-escalation patients were hepatocellular carcinoma, melanoma, renal cell or head and neck cancer. The mean age was about 57 years, ranging from about 20 to 90, with around four fifths of participants male. Partial responses were achieved by three patients, one with hepatocellular carcinoma and two with cutaneous melanoma. Study-level findings and limits: Clonal expansion by week 6 occurred in CD4+ and CD8+ blood T cells (at 0.1 to 3.0 mg/kg).

Assay: immunoSEQ multiplex PCR; the TCRdb copy retains only in-frame clones and omits some. The sample contains tens of thousands of clones, about 86% of which appear only once. This CDR3 spans 15 amino acids. CDR1 MNHEY and CDR2 SMNVEV come from the germline V gene (reference sequence). Trimming pared 11 bases from V and 3 bases from J, leaving 21 bases between. The genes are TRBV27 and TRBJ2-3; D call uncertain. Sequencing was performed on CD4+ or CD8+ T cells sorted from blood, taken in a trial of the OX40 agonist ivuxolimab. This TCR came from an adult with an advanced solid tumor such as melanoma, head and neck, liver or kidney cancer. This CDR3 is CACRERLSVTDTQYF. CDR3 nucleotide sequence: TGTGCCTGCCGCGAAAGACTCTCGGTGACAGATACGCAGTATTTT.